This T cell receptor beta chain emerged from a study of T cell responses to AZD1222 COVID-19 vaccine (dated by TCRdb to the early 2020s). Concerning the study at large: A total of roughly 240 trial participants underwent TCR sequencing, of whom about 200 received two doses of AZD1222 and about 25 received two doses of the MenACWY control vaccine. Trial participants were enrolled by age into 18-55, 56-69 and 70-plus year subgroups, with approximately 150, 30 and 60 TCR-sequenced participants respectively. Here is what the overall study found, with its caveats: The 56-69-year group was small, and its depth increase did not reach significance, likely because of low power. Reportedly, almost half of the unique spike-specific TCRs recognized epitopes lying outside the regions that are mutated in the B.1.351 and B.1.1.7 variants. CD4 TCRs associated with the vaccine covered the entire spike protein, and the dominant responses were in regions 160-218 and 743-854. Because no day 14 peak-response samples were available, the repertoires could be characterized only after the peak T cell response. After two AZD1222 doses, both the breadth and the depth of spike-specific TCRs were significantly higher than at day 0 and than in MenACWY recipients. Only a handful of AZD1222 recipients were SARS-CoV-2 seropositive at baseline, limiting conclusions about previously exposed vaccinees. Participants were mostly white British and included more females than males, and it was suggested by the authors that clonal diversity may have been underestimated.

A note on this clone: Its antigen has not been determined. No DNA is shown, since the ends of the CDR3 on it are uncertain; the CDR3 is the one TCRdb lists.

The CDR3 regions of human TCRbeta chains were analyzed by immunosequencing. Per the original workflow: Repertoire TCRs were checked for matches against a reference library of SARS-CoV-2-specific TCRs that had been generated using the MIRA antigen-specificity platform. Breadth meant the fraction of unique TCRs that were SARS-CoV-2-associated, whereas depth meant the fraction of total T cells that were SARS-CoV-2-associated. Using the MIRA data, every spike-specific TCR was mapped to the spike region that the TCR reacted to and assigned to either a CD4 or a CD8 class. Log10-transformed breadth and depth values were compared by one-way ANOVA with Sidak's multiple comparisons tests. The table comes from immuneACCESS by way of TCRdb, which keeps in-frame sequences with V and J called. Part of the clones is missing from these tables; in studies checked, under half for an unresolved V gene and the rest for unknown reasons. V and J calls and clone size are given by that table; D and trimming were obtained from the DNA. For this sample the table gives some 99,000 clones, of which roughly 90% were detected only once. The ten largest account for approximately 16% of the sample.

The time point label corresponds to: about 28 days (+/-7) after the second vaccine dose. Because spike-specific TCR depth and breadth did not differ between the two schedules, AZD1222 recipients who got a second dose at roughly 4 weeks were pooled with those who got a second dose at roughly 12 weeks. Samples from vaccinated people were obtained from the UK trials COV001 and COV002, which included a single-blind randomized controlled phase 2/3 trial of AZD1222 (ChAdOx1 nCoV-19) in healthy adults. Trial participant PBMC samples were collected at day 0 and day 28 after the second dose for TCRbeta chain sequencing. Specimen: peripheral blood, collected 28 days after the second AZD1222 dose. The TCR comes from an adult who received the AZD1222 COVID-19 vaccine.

The CDR3 corresponds to CASSDIVGQGTSPEKLFF. The V gene is TRBV21-1 and the J gene is TRBJ1-4; TRBD1 was called by the table and not checked on the DNA. TRBV21-1 is designated a pseudogene. The CDR3 runs 18 amino acids, cysteine and phenylalanine included.